Listed below are T cell receptor beta chains from one sample, sequenced in a study of blood T cells in healthy people across ages. TCRdb used MiXCR to reprocess the 5' RACE reads, holding one entry per CDR3 protein. The sample contains some 880,000 distinct CDR3 sequences, 35% to 40% of which appear only once. Sequenced input: blood. The receptors were sampled from a man younger than 30 in good health. Each CDR3 is given with its conserved first and last residue. The order of the fields is V gene, D gene, J gene, clone size, CDR3 DNA, CDR3 protein. The D gene is left open where the match is weak. Clone sizes are given selectively: once, few, many, or a class where the clone is expanded.

v_gene: TRBV4-2
d_gene: TRBD2
j_gene: TRBJ2-1
abundance: few
CDR3nt: TGTGCCAGCAGCCAAGGTTGGCTAGCGGACCGCGAAACAATTAATGAGCAGTTCTTC
CDR3aa: CASSQGWLADRETINEQFF

v_gene: TRBV7-2
d_gene: -
j_gene: TRBJ2-3
abundance: few
CDR3nt: TGTGCCAGCAGCTTAGGCCGGAGAGATACGCAGTATTTT
CDR3aa: CASSLGRRDTQYF

v_gene: TRBV12-3/TRBV12-4
d_gene: TRBD2
j_gene: TRBJ2-2
abundance: -
CDR3nt: TGTGCCAGCACAAGGCAGGGAGGGATCGGGGAGCTGTTTTTT
CDR3aa: CASTRQGGIGELFF

v_gene: TRBV3-1
d_gene: -
j_gene: TRBJ2-3
abundance: -
CDR3nt: TGTGCCAGCAGCCAAGACGGCGAGGATACGCGGTATTTT
CDR3aa: CASSQDGEDTRYF

v_gene: TRBV12-3/TRBV12-4
d_gene: -
j_gene: TRBJ2-3
abundance: -
CDR3nt: TGTGCCAGCGGTCAGGGGAGCCTAGATACGCAGTATTTT
CDR3aa: CASGQGSLDTQYF

v_gene: TRBV3-1
d_gene: TRBD1
j_gene: TRBJ1-5
abundance: -
CDR3nt: TGTGCCAGCAGCTACGGGACAGGGGGTAGCAATCAGCCCCAGCATTTT
CDR3aa: CASSYGTGGSNQPQHF

v_gene: TRBV15
d_gene: TRBD2
j_gene: TRBJ2-5
abundance: many
CDR3nt: TGTGCCACCAGCAGAGAATTAGCGGGGGGCAGAAAGACCCAGTACTTC
CDR3aa: CATSRELAGGRKTQYF

v_gene: TRBV4-3
d_gene: -
j_gene: TRBJ1-5
abundance: many
CDR3nt: TGCGCCAGCAGCCAAGATCGGACCGGGTTGCAGCCCCAGCATTTT
CDR3aa: CASSQDRTGLQPQHF

v_gene: TRBV7-2
d_gene: -
j_gene: TRBJ1-2
abundance: -
CDR3nt: TGTGCCAGCAGCTTAGACGGTTCAGGCAGCTACACCTTC
CDR3aa: CASSLDGSGSYTF

v_gene: TRBV7-6
d_gene: -
j_gene: TRBJ2-3
abundance: -
CDR3nt: TGTGCCAGCAGCTTAGGGTGGGACCGGGACTTCACAGATACGCAGTATTTT
CDR3aa: CASSLGWDRDFTDTQYF

v_gene: TRBV2
d_gene: TRBD1
j_gene: TRBJ1-1
abundance: -
CDR3nt: TGTGCCAGCAGAGCAGGGGGCGAAACTGAAGCTTTCTTT
CDR3aa: CASRAGGETEAFF

v_gene: TRBV3-1
d_gene: -
j_gene: TRBJ1-5
abundance: -
CDR3nt: TGTGCCAGCAGCCAAGAATCGAGTCGTCAGCCCCAGCATTTT
CDR3aa: CASSQESSRQPQHF

v_gene: TRBV12-3/TRBV12-4
d_gene: TRBD1
j_gene: TRBJ2-1
abundance: -
CDR3nt: TGTGCCAGCAGTTTGGACAGGGATTTCAATGAGCAGTTCTTC
CDR3aa: CASSLDRDFNEQFF

v_gene: TRBV7-8
d_gene: -
j_gene: TRBJ1-6
abundance: few
CDR3nt: TGTGCCAGCAGCTTACCAACGGTTTCTTCACCCCTCCACTTT
CDR3aa: CASSLPTVSSPLHF

v_gene: TRBV28
d_gene: TRBD1
j_gene: TRBJ2-7
abundance: few
CDR3nt: TGTGCCAGCAGTCCAACAGGACAGGCCCACTCCTACGAGCAGTACTTC
CDR3aa: CASSPTGQAHSYEQYF

v_gene: TRBV3-1
d_gene: -
j_gene: TRBJ2-5
abundance: -
CDR3nt: TGTGCCAGCAGCCAGGACCGGTCCCCAGAGACCCAGTACTTC
CDR3aa: CASSQDRSPETQYF

v_gene: TRBV11-2
d_gene: TRBD2
j_gene: TRBJ2-7
abundance: few
CDR3nt: TGTGCCAGCAGCCCAGCAGTAGCGGGGGCCAATGAGCAGTACTTC
CDR3aa: CASSPAVAGANEQYF

v_gene: TRBV3-1
d_gene: TRBD2
j_gene: TRBJ2-1
abundance: few
CDR3nt: TGTGCCAGCAGCCTACGAGCGGGGGAGCTAACCTACAATGAGCAGTTCTTC
CDR3aa: CASSLRAGELTYNEQFF

v_gene: TRBV6-6
d_gene: -
j_gene: TRBJ2-3
abundance: few
CDR3nt: TGTGCCAGCAGTTACTCCCCCCAGGGAGGCGCAGATACGCAGTATTTT
CDR3aa: CASSYSPQGGADTQYF

v_gene: TRBV4-3
d_gene: TRBD1
j_gene: TRBJ1-2
abundance: many
CDR3nt: TGCGCCAGCAGCCAAGATCAGGGGACAGGGGTGCTCTATGGCTACACCTTC
CDR3aa: CASSQDQGTGVLYGYTF

v_gene: TRBV20-1
d_gene: -
j_gene: TRBJ2-7
abundance: -
CDR3nt: TGCAGTGCTGTCCCCCCTAGGGGGACGAACGAGCAGTACTTC
CDR3aa: CSAVPPRGTNEQYF

v_gene: TRBV12-3/TRBV12-4
d_gene: -
j_gene: TRBJ2-1
abundance: few
CDR3nt: TGTGCCAGCAGTTTTGCCCAAGGTGGGGAGCAGTTCTTC
CDR3aa: CASSFAQGGEQFF